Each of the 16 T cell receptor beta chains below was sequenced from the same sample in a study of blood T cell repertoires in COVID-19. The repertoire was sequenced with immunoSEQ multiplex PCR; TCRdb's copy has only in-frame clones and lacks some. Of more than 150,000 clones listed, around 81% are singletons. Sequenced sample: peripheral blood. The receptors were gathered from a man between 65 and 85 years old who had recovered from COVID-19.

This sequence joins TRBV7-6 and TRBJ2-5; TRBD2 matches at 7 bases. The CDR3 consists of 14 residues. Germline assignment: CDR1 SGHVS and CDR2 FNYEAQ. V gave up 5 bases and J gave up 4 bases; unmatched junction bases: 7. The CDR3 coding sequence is TGTGCCAGCAGCGTAATGCGGGGGTCAGAGACCCAGTACTTC. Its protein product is CASSVMRGSETQYF.

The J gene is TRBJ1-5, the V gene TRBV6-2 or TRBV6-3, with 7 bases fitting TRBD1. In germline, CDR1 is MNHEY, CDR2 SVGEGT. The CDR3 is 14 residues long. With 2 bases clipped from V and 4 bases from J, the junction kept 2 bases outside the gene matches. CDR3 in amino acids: CASSYGTENQPQHF. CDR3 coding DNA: TGTGCCAGCAGTTACGGGACAGAGAATCAGCCCCAGCATTTT.

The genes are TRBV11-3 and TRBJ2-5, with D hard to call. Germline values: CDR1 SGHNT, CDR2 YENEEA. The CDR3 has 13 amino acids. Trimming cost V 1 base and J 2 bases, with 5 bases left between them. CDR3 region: CASSLGAQETQYF. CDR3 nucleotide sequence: TGTGCCAGCAGCTTAGGAGCACAAGAGACCCAGTACTTC.

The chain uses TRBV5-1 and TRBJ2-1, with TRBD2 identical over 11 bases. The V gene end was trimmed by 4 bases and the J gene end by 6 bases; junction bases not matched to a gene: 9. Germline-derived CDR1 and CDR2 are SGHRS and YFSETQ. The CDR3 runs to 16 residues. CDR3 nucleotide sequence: TGCGCCAGCAGCCCCCCGGGGCTAGCGGGAGGCAATGAGCAGTTCTTC. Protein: CASSPPGLAGGNEQFF.

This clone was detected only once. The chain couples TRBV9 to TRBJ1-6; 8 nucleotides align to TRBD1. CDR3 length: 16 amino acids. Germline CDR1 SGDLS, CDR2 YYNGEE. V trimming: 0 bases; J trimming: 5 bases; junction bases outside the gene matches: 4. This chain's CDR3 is CASSVGDRRNNSPLHF. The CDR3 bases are TGTGCCAGCAGCGTAGGGGACAGGCGAAATAATTCACCCCTCCACTTT.

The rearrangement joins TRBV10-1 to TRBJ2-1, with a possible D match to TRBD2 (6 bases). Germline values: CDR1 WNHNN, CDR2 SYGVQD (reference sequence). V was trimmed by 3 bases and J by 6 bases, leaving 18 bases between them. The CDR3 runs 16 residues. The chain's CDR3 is CASSEVIGAGGNEQFF. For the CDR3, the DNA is TGCGCCAGCAGTGAAGTAATAGGAGCGGGTGGCAATGAGCAGTTCTTC.

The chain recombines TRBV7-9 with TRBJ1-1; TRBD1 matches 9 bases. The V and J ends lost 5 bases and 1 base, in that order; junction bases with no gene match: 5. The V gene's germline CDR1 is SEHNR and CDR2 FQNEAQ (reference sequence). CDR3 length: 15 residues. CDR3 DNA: TGTGCCAGCAGCGCCAGACAGGGGGGGAACACTGAAGCTTTCTTT. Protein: CASSARQGGNTEAFF.

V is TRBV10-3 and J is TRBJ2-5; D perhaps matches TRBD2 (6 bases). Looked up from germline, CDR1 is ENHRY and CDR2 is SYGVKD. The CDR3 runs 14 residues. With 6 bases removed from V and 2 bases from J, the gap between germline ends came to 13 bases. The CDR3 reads CAIRLGTDQETQYF. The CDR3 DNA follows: TGTGCCATCAGATTAGGGACTGATCAAGAGACCCAGTACTTC.

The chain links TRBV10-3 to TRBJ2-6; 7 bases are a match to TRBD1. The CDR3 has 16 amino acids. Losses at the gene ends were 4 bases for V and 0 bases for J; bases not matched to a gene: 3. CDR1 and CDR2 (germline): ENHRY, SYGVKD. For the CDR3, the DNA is TGTGCCATCAGTGGGGACAGCATCTCTGGGGCCAACGTCCTGACTTTC. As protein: CAISGDSISGANVLTF.

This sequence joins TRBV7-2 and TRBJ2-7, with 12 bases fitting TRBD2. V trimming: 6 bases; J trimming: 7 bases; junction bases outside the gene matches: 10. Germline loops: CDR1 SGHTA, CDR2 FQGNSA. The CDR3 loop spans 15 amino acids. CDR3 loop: CASRPKLAGGGEQYF. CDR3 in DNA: TGTGCCAGCAGACCCAAACTAGCGGGAGGAGGTGAGCAGTACTTC. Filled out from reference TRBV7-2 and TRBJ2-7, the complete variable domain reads GAGVSQSPSNKVTEKGKDVELRCDPISGHTALYWYRQSLGQGLEFLIYFQGNSAPDKSGLPSDRFSAERTGGSVSTLTIQRTQQEDSAVYLCASRPKLAGGGEQYFGPGTRLTVT.

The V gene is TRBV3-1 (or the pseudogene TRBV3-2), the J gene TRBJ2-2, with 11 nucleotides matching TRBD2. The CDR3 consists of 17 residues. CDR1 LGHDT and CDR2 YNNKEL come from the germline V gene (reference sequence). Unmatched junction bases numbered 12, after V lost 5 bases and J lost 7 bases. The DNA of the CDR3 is TGTGCCAGCAGCATGGCCAGGCTAGCGGGAGGAGGCGGGGAGCTGTTTTTT. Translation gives CASSMARLAGGGGELFF.

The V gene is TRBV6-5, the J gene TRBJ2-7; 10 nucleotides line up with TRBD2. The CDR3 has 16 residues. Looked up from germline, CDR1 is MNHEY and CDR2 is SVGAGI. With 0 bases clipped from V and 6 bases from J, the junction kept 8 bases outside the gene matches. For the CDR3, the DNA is TGTGCCAGCAGTTACTCCAGCGGGAGGGCCTCGGGCGAGCAGTACTTC. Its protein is CASSYSSGRASGEQYF.

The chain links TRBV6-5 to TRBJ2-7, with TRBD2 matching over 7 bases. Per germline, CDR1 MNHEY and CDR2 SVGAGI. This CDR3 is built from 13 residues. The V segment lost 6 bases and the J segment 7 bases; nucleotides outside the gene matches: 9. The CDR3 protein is CASSQRLAGEQYF. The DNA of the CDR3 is TGTGCCAGCAGCCAAAGACTAGCTGGTGAGCAGTACTTC.

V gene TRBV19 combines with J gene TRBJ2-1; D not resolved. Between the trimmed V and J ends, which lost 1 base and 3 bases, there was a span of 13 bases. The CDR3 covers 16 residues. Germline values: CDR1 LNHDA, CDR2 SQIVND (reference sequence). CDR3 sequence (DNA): TGTGCCAGTAGTATAGGAAACCCCTCGGGCTACAATGAGCAGTTCTTC. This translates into CASSIGNPSGYNEQFF.

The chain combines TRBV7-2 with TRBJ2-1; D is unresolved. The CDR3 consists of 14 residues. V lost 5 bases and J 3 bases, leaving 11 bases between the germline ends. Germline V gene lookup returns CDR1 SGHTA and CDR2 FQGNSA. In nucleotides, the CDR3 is TGTGCCAGCAGCCCCACTCTTTACTACAATGAGCAGTTCTTC. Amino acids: CASSPTLYYNEQFF.

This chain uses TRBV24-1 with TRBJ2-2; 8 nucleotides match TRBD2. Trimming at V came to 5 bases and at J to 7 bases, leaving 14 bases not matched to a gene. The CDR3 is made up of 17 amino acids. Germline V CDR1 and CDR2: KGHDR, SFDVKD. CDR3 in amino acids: CATSGSPGLAKNGELFF. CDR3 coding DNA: TGTGCCACCAGTGGTTCACCCGGACTAGCTAAGAACGGGGAGCTGTTTTTT.